What follows is one T cell receptor beta chain and its context. The clone's antigen remains unknown. The record has no base qualities; no much larger clone is one base away. The collaborating institutions used their own protocols to collect whole blood in K2EDTA tubes. For TCRbeta analysis, collaborator samples were shipped as frozen whole blood, as isolated PBMCs, or as DNA extracted from either sample type. The immunoSEQ Assay, a bias-controlled multiplex PCR, was used to amplify TCRbeta CDR3 regions from genomic DNA. The authors' pipeline ran thus. Nucleated cell counts per sample were estimated from amplification of reference gene primers within the assay. Sequence reads were collapsed and filtered to measure the absolute abundance of every unique TCRbeta CDR3 rearrangement. For each sample, productive Simpson clonality was calculated as the square root of Simpson's diversity index across productive rearrangements. Held by TCRdb, this immuneACCESS table contains in-frame sequences only and omits some clones. Under half of the omission traces to an unresolved V gene where checked; the cause of the rest is unknown. The V and J calls and clone size come from that table; D and trimming were worked out from the DNA. Here the sample has around 150,000 clones; about 80% occur a single time. The ten largest clones represent approximately 21% of the sample.

This sample was included in a study of blood T cell repertoires in COVID-19 (dated by TCRdb to the early 2020s). Study-level background: Samples from collaborators originated in the United States, Italy and Spain and spanned both the acute and convalescent phases of COVID-19. Samples were obtained from the ongoing ImmuneRACE study (first 160 participants) and from some 1,300 subjects provided by 6 global collaborators. The repertoires were released in a freely available public database meant as a resource for research on the immune response to SARS-CoV-2. HLA class I and class II types, where available, came from metadata supplied by the sample provider rather than from assay-based typing. The material from the prospective study consisted of cDNA or gDNA derived from T cells, B-cell-depleted T cells, or PBMCs. Deeply sampled blood TCRbeta repertoires from subjects exposed to, actively infected with, or recovered from COVID-19 were included in the dataset. A de-identified subject ID, COVID-19 status, age in years and sex were almost always included in the sample metadata.

Overall results and qualifications from the work: The amount of clinical and demographic metadata varied by source and participant and was provided uncurated.

The source of this sequence is a woman aged 80 or older with acute or convalescent COVID-19. The specimen sequenced was peripheral blood.

The CDR3 region has the sequence CASSWQFSGNTIYF. At the DNA level, the sequence is TGTGCCAGTAGTTGGCAGTTCTCTGGAAACACCATATATTTT. Recombination linked TRBV19 to TRBJ1-3; there is no confident call for the D gene. V and J are truncated by 5 bases and 0 bases respectively, leaving an intervening sequence of 8 bases. In the germline V gene (reference sequence), CDR1 corresponds to LNHDA and CDR2 to SQIVND. Taken from cysteine to phenylalanine, the CDR3 has 14 residues. The retained sequence is limited to the CDR3, 42 bases, with the frame set at the first base. Here the CDR3 is joined to the reference TRBV19 and TRBJ1-3 genes, and the full variable domain is: DGGITQSPKYLFRKEGQNVTLSCEQNLNHDAMYWYRQDPGQGLRLIYYSQIVNDFQKGDIAEGYSVSREKKESFPLTVTSAQKNPTAFYLCASSWQFSGNTIYFGEGSWLTVV.